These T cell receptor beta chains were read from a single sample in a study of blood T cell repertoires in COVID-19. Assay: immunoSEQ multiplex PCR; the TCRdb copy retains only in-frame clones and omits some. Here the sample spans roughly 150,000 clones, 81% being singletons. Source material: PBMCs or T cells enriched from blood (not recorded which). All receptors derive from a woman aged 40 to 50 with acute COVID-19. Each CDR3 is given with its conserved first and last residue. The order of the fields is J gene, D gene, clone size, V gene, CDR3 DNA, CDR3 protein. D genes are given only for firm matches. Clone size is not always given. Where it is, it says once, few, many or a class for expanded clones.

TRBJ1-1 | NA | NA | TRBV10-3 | TGTGCCACCCCAAGGGAGATCCGAGCTTTCTTT | CATPREIRAFF
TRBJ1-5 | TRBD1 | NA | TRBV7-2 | TGTGCCAGCAGCCGTACCACAGGGGCGGATCAGCCCCAGCATTTT | CASSRTTGADQPQHF
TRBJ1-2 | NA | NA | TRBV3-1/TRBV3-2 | TGTGCCAGCAGCAGGTCCGGGACGACGGGGGGTGGCTACACCTTC | CASSRSGTTGGGYTF
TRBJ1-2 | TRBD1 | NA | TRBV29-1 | TGCAGCGTCTCAGGGGGGATTTCTCCTGGCTACACCTTC | CSVSGGISPGYTF
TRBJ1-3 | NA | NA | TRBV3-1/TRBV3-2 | TGTGCCAGCAGCCAAGGGACAACGGGAAACACCATATATTTT | CASSQGTTGNTIYF
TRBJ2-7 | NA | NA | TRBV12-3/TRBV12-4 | TGTGCCAGCAGTTTAGTCGGCGAGCAGTACTTC | CASSLVGEQYF
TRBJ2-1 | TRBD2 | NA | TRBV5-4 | TGTGCCAGCAGCTTGTATGCGGGAGGAGATGAGCAGTTCTTC | CASSLYAGGDEQFF
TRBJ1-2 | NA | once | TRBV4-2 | TGTGCCAGCAGCCAAGATGGGCAGGTCTATGGCTACACCTTC | CASSQDGQVYGYTF
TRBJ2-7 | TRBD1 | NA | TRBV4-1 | TGCGCCAGCAGCCAAGGAGACAGGGCTTCCAGTATCAGGGACTACGAGCAGTACTTC | CASSQGDRASSIRDYEQYF
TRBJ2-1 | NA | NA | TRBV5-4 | TGTGCCAGCAGCTCGCCAGCTAGCTCCAACAATGAGCAGTTCTTC | CASSSPASSNNEQFF
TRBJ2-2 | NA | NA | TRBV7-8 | TGTGCCAGCAGCTCCTCGACTAGTTCGAACACCGGGGAGCTGTTTTTT | CASSSSTSSNTGELFF
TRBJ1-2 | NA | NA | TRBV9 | TGTGCCAGCAGCGTGGGCAGAGATGGCTACACCTTC | CASSVGRDGYTF
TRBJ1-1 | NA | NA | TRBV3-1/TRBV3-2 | TGTGCCAGCAGCCTCCACAGGGTTAACACTGAAGCTTTCTTT | CASSLHRVNTEAFF
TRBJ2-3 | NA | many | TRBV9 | TGTGCCAGCAGCGTAGGCGGTAGCGAAAGCACAGATACGCAGTATTTT | CASSVGGSESTDTQYF
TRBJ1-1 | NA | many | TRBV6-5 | TGTGCCAGCAGTTACCGGGGGGGGACTGAAGCTTTCTTT | CASSYRGGTEAFF
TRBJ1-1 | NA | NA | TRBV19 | TGTGCCAGTAGTCCCCTGGCGGGAGAAGCTTTCTTT | CASSPLAGEAFF
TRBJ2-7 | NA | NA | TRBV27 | TGTGCCAGCAGTTTACAGGGCAACTACGAGCGGTACTTC | CASSLQGNYERYF
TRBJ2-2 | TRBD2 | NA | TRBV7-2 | TGTGCCAGCAGCGGAGCAACTAGCGGGCGGAACACCGGGGAGCTGTTTTTT | CASSGATSGRNTGELFF
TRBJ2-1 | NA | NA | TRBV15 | TGTGCCACCAGCAGAGGAGGCGCAACAGGGCTTGTCGAGTTCTTC | CATSRGGATGLVEFF
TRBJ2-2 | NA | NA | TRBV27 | TGTGCCAGCAGTTTTGGGCAGACCAACACCGGGGAGCTGTTTTTT | CASSFGQTNTGELFF
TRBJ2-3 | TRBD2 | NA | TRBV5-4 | TGTGCCAGCAGCTTTAGCGGGAGAGGTGGCACAGATACGCAGTATTTT | CASSFSGRGGTDTQYF
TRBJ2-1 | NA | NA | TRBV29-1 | TGCAGCGTCGTACGCCGGGACACCAACTACAATGAGCAGTTCTTC | CSVVRRDTNYNEQFF
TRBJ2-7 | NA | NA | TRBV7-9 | TGTGCCAGCAGCTTAAAGACTAGCTACGAGCAGTACTTC | CASSLKTSYEQYF
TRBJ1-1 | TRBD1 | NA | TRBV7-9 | TGTGCCAGCCTTACTACAGGGGTGGGCACTGAAGCTTTCTTT | CASLTTGVGTEAFF
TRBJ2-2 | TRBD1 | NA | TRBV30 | TGTGCCTGGAGGATGACAGGGACGAACACCGGGGAGCTGTTTTTT | CAWRMTGTNTGELFF
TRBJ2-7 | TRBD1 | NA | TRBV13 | TGTGCCAGCAGCCCCCGGGACAGTCTCTACGAGCAGTACTTC | CASSPRDSLYEQYF
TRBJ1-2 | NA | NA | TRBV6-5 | TGTGCCAGCAGTTACTCGAGCTTTGACAGCTATGGCTACACCTTC | CASSYSSFDSYGYTF
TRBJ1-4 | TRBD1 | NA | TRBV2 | TGTGCCAGCAGTGAAAGGACAGGGAGGGGTAGACTGTTTTTT | CASSERTGRGRLFF
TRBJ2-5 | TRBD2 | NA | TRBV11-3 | TGTGCCAGCAGCCGCGGACTAGCGGGAATTAAAGAGACCCAGTACTTC | CASSRGLAGIKETQYF
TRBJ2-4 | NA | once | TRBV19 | TGTGCCAGTAGTATTACTGACTCCAAAAACATTCAGTACTTC | CASSITDSKNIQYF
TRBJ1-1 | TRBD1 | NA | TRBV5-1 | TGCGCCAGCAGCACGGGACAGGGAAGCACTGAAGCTTTCTTT | CASSTGQGSTEAFF
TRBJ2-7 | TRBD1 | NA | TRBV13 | TGTGCCAGCAGCTTAGGGACGGGACAGGGGATCCACGAGCAGTACTTC | CASSLGTGQGIHEQYF
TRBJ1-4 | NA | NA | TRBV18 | TGTGCCAGCTCACCCCTGGAGCATGAAAAACTGTTTTTT | CASSPLEHEKLFF